This T cell receptor beta chain stems from a study of OX40 agonist ivuxolimab in advanced cancers. Study information: Patients were dosed intravenously with ivuxolimab at 0.01 to 10 mg/kg every 2 weeks.

The CDR3 has 14 amino acids. Germline assignment: CDR1 SSHAT and CDR2 FNYEAQ (reference sequence). On this clone: The germline gene is not matched at one end of the junction; a read error may be the cause.

Only in-frame clones appear in the TCRdb table, and some are missing; sequencing was by immunoSEQ multiplex PCR. The data contain fewer than 65,000 clones, more than 80% of them singletons. The clonotype originates from an adult with an advanced solid tumor such as melanoma, head and neck, liver or kidney cancer. This sequence joins TRBV7-7 and TRBJ2-5; TRBD2 is a possible D gene (6 bases). The sample in question was CD4+ or CD8+ T cells sorted from blood, obtained in a trial of the OX40 agonist ivuxolimab. As DNA, the CDR3 is TGTGCTAGCAGCGCGGGGAACAGCGGAGAGACCCAGTACTTC. Translating gives CASSAGNSGETQYF.